This entry features one T cell receptor (beta chain) sequence. Its antigen is unidentified. Germline CDR1 LNHDA, CDR2 SQIVND (reference sequence). The V and J ends lost 6 bases and 5 bases respectively, with 16 bases between them. The CDR3 runs 14 residues. Repertoires were generated with immunoSEQ multiplex PCR, while TCRdb's copy carries only in-frame clones and drops some. The sample lists tens of thousands of clones, about nine tenths occurring once. The sample is drawn from a study of OX40 agonist ivuxolimab in advanced cancers. General study points: By week 6 at 0.1 to 3.0 mg/kg, blood CD4+ and CD8+ T cells had expanded clonally.

V usage is TRBV19 and J usage is TRBJ2-5; a possible D gene is TRBD2 (6 bases). The TCR comes from an adult with an advanced solid tumor such as melanoma, head and neck, liver or kidney cancer. Sequenced material: CD4+ or CD8+ T cells sorted from blood, taken in a trial of the OX40 agonist ivuxolimab. In DNA, the CDR3 is TGTGCCAGTAGGCAGATGGGGGGAACCGAGACCCAGTACTTC. This codes for CASRQMGGTETQYF. Together with reference TRBV19 and TRBJ2-5, the CDR3 gives the full variable domain: DGGITQSPKYLFRKEGQNVTLSCEQNLNHDAMYWYRQDPGQGLRLIYYSQIVNDFQKGDIAEGYSVSREKKESFPLTVTSAQKNPTAFYLCASRQMGGTETQYFGPGTRLLVL.